One TCR beta chain is described in this entry. This sample was included in a study of blood T cell repertoires in COVID-19. V dropped 1 base and J dropped 6; count of bases not matched to a gene: 6. The CDR3 is made up of 15 amino acids. Germline loops: CDR1 SGHRS, CDR2 YFSETQ. The assay was immunoSEQ multiplex PCR, and TCRdb's table has in-frame clones only and misses some. The sample comprises about 83,000 clones, around 90% of which are singletons, and 2.5% to 3.5% rests with the top ten. The rearrangement links TRBV5-1 to TRBJ2-2; 7 bases fit TRBD1. This sequence was found in a woman between 50 and 59 years old with active or convalescent COVID-19. The specimen was peripheral blood. CDR3 amino acids: CASSLIRGRAGELFF. The CDR3 DNA is TGCGCCAGCAGCTTGATAAGGGGGCGAGCCGGGGAGCTGTTTTTT. The full variable domain, its missing parts supplied by reference TRBV5-1 and TRBJ2-2, is KAGVTQTPRYLIKTRGQQVTLSCSPISGHRSVSWYQQTPGQGLQFLFEYFSETQRNKGNFPGRFSGRQFSNSRSEMNVSTLELGDSALYLCASSLIRGRAGELFFGEGSRLTVL.